A selection of T cell receptor beta chains follows, all from one sample in a study of identical twins. TCRdb called the 5' RACE reads again in MiXCR, with one record for every CDR3 protein. Of roughly 720,000 distinct CDR3 sequences listed, about 20% are singletons. This same sample was also part of a study on T cells expressing NK-cell markers.

Material: PBMCs. Source of these receptors: a woman between 18 and 30 years old in good health. The conserved cysteine and the conserved F or W are not part of the CDR3 here. The D gene is left open where the match is weak. Only part of the rows carry a size: once, few, many, or a class if the clone is expanded.

.,TRBJ1-5,.,TRBV21-1,ASSRFCNQPQH
TRBD2,TRBJ2-3,.,TRBV12-3/TRBV12-4,ASSFQRGPYTQY
.,TRBJ1-2,many,TRBV29-1,SVQGLGGYT
TRBD1,TRBJ1-5,.,TRBV20-1,SARNPGTGQGQPQH
.,TRBJ2-3,.,TRBV7-2,ASSLVGPTDTQY
TRBD1,TRBJ2-3,.,TRBV20-1,SATETGRETDTQY
.,TRBJ2-1,.,TRBV4-1,ASSQDRAHNEQF
.,TRBJ2-7,.,TRBV29-1,SVRDGAYEQY
.,TRBJ2-1,.,TRBV12-3/TRBV12-4,ASSTTVLGNEQF
TRBD1,TRBJ2-1,.,TRBV7-8,ASSPTDRVYNEQF
TRBD1,TRBJ2-3,.,TRBV14,ASRGTGTSEDTQY
.,TRBJ2-5,few,TRBV9,ASSVAPQGETQY
TRBD2,TRBJ2-1,few,TRBV5-1,ASSYTPGTSPEQF
TRBD2,TRBJ2-1,few,TRBV10-3,ASTAGRDNEQF
.,TRBJ1-4,few,TRBV12-3/TRBV12-4,ATTPGNEKLF
.,TRBJ1-1,many,TRBV29-1,QVSQNTEAF
TRBD2,TRBJ2-3,.,TRBV5-1,ASKAGGPRGGTQY
.,TRBJ2-7,.,TRBV20-1,SAVPADTYYEQY
TRBD1,TRBJ2-1,few,TRBV20-1,SASPLDRGDANEQF
TRBD1,TRBJ1-4,few,TRBV7-8,ASSSQGAYNEKLF
.,TRBJ2-1,few,TRBV12-3/TRBV12-4,ASSFAVVGGGGEQF
TRBD1,TRBJ1-2,few,TRBV3-1,ASSPETGGDYGYT
.,TRBJ2-7,.,TRBV7-9,ASSFLVHGGEQY
TRBD1,TRBJ2-2,.,TRBV12-3/TRBV12-4,ATKQGAVTGELF
.,TRBJ2-6,few,TRBV5-5,VKGRRAGANVLT
.,TRBJ2-1,many,TRBV5-1,ASSLGEEQF
TRBD2,TRBJ2-1,.,TRBV12-3/TRBV12-4,ASSLLSGVRYNEQF
TRBD1,TRBJ2-7,many,TRBV12-3/TRBV12-4,ASSPGTGGFEQY
TRBD1,TRBJ1-5,many,TRBV12-3/TRBV12-4,ASSLGEQGGQPQH
.,TRBJ2-2,.,TRBV12-3/TRBV12-4,ASRSGSGELF
.,TRBJ1-5,few,TRBV7-2,ASSVQGGGNQPQH
.,TRBJ1-2,.,TRBV5-1,ASSIGRGYT
.,TRBJ1-1,few,TRBV7-8,ASGGPNTEAF
.,TRBJ1-6,few,TRBV5-1,ASSVDSSYNSPLH
TRBD1,TRBJ2-1,.,TRBV5-1,ASRDRGSTNNNEQF
.,TRBJ2-7,.,TRBV4-3,ASSQFILREQY
.,TRBJ1-1,.,TRBV20-1,SARSGDTEAF
TRBD1,TRBJ2-7,few,TRBV12-3/TRBV12-4,ASSGQAPGEQY
TRBD2,TRBJ2-1,.,TRBV12-5,ASGLARTSGGNNEQF
TRBD2,TRBJ2-1,.,TRBV20-1,SALVAGYNEQF
TRBD2,TRBJ2-2,few,TRBV20-1,SAHSGGNTGELF
TRBD1,TRBJ2-1,.,TRBV27,ASSLKGAGELQQF
TRBD2,TRBJ2-4,.,TRBV9,ASSGKLAGKNIQY
TRBD2,TRBJ2-2,.,TRBV10-3,AISDWTSGRIAGELF
.,TRBJ1-2,.,TRBV12-3/TRBV12-4,ASRTEGGYGYT
TRBD2,TRBJ2-1,.,TRBV29-1,SVGLADEQF
.,TRBJ2-7,.,TRBV20-1,SASSDNYEQY
.,TRBJ1-6,few,TRBV20-1,SASVQSNSPLH
.,TRBJ2-7,few,TRBV12-3/TRBV12-4,ASTDGFSYEQY
.,TRBJ1-6,.,TRBV12-3/TRBV12-4,ASRIDNSPLH
TRBD2,TRBJ2-3,few,TRBV20-1,SARNGREGGDTQY
TRBD2,TRBJ2-5,.,TRBV5-1,ASSGTSGRETQY
.,TRBJ1-6,few,TRBV7-2,ASSLTQTVSNSPLH
.,TRBJ2-1,many,TRBV7-2,ASSLNPSVNEQF